A single sample is the source of the 32 T cell receptor beta chains below, sequenced in a study of CD8+ T cells in alopecia areata. RNA was isolated and reverse transcribed to cDNA, the sequencing template. The protocol was immunoSEQ multiplex PCR, while the TCRdb copy is restricted to in-frame clones and leaves out a portion. The table shows over 150,000 clones, with around 60% occurring only once. Treatment defined: oral pan-JAK inhibitor, 5-10 mg twice daily. Sequenced material: CD4+ T cells sorted from blood, taken at week 24, from a patient treated with tofacitinib. Source of these receptors: a human donor with alopecia areata.

The chain joins TRBV27 to TRBJ1-5; D unclear. Germline lookup yields CDR1 MNHEY and CDR2 SMNVEV (reference sequence). The length of the CDR3 is 15 residues. Trimming cost V 6 bases and J 5 bases, with 17 bases left between them. The CDR3 protein is CASSPWREGHQPQHF. CDR3 DNA: TGTGCCAGCAGCCCATGGAGGGAAGGGCATCAGCCCCAGCATTTT.

V is TRBV6-5 and J is TRBJ2-3, with D possibly being TRBD2 (5 bases). The CDR3 is 15 residues long. Trimming removed 2 bases from V and 6 bases from J, with 15 bases in between. Germline lookup yields CDR1 MNHEY and CDR2 SVGAGI. The CDR3 here is CASSYVASGRDTQYF. The CDR3 nucleotides read TGTGCCAGCAGTTACGTAGCGTCCGGGCGTGATACGCAGTATTTT.

The CDR3 spells CASSLAPTGGSTDTQYF. CDR3 in DNA: TGCGCCAGCAGCTTGGCCCCCACGGGGGGGAGCACAGATACGCAGTATTTT. The V and J genes are TRBV5-1 and TRBJ2-3; the match to TRBD2 covers 8 bases. The CDR3 runs 17 residues. V shed 0 bases, J shed 0 bases, and the junction held 6 bases outside the gene matches. In germline, CDR1 is SGHRS, CDR2 YFSETQ.

This clone was seen a few times. V usage is TRBV29-1 and J usage is TRBJ2-2, with 7 nucleotides matching TRBD2. This CDR3 is built from 14 residues. V lost 5 bases, J lost 6 bases, and 9 bases stayed unmatched. Germline CDR1 reads SQVTM; CDR2 reads ANQGSEA. This chain's CDR3 is CSVLGGSLAGELFF. The CDR3 bases are TGCAGCGTTCTGGGGGGGTCCCTGGCCGGGGAGCTGTTTTTT.

The chain carries TRBV7-3 and TRBJ2-7; D remains ambiguous. This CDR3 contains 14 residues. The germline V gene has CDR1 SGHTA and CDR2 FQGTGA. V lost 2 bases and J lost 5, with 13 bases in between. CDR3 amino acids: CASSLEASSHEQYF. In DNA, the CDR3 is TGTGCCAGCAGCTTAGAGGCCAGTAGCCACGAGCAGTACTTC.

This clone was seen a few times. The gene calls are TRBV29-1 and TRBJ2-7; the D call may be TRBD1 or TRBD2 (5 bases each). V lost 4 bases and J lost 7, with 17 bases in between. The length of the CDR3 is 13 residues. Germline CDR1 SQVTM, CDR2 ANQGSEA. The CDR3 DNA is TGCAGCGTTGCAAGAAGGGACCTTGGGGAGCAGTACTTC. It specifies CSVARRDLGEQYF.

This rearrangement joins TRBV19 to TRBJ1-5; D is undetermined. The CDR3 totals 15 residues. The V gene's germline CDR1 is LNHDA and CDR2 SQIVND (reference sequence). V was clipped by 3 bases and J by 3 bases, with 12 bases between them. CDR3 bases: TGTGCCAGTAGTATGCATTCAACTGACAATCAGCCCCAGCATTTT. Translation gives CASSMHSTDNQPQHF.

V gene TRBV28 combines with J gene TRBJ1-5; 7 bases line up with TRBD1. Looked up from germline, CDR1 is MDHEN and CDR2 is SYDVKM. CDR3 size: 17 residues. The junction had 9 bases not matched to a gene; V was cut back by 4 bases and J by 0 bases. The chain's CDR3 is CASSSGGGRPSNQPQHF. DNA of the CDR3: TGTGCCAGCAGTTCAGGGGGGGGACGGCCTAGCAATCAGCCCCAGCATTTT. Full variable domain (remainder filled in from reference TRBV28 and TRBJ1-5): DVKVTQSSRYLVKRTGEKVFLECVQDMDHENMFWYRQDPGLGLRLIYFSYDVKMKEKGDIPEGYSVSREKKERFSLILESASTNQTSMYLCASSSGGGRPSNQPQHFGDGTRLSIL.

The chain employs TRBV2 and TRBJ1-4, with D unresolved. The germline gives CDR1 SNHLY, CDR2 FYNNEI. V lost 11 bases to trimming and J lost 8 bases, with 18 bases between them. CDR3 size: 13 residues. DNA of the CDR3: TGTGCCTCCACCGACGGGGTGAGAGAAAAACTGTTTTTT. Translated: CASTDGVREKLFF.

The chain uses TRBV18 and TRBJ2-2; TRBD2 might be the D (6 bases). Germline V gene data show CDR1 as KGHSH and CDR2 as LQKENI. CDR3 size: 16 residues. V was trimmed by 0 bases and J by 2 bases, leaving 10 bases between them. The CDR3 nucleotides are TGTGCCAGCTCACCACCTCGCGGGGCTAACACCGGGGAGCTGTTTTTT. Translated, it gives CASSPPRGANTGELFF. The entire variable domain, with the rest obtained from reference TRBV18 and TRBJ2-2, is as follows: NAGVMQNPRHLVRRRGQEARLRCSPMKGHSHVYWYRQLPEEGLKFMVYLQKENIIDESGMPKERFSAEFPKEGPSILRIQQVVRGDSAAYFCASSPPRGANTGELFFGEGSRLTVL.

This clone has a single count. This chain uses TRBV25-1 with TRBJ1-2; D call uncertain. Germline CDR1 reads MGHDK; CDR2 reads SYGVNS. V was trimmed by 4 bases and J by 1 base, leaving 16 bases between them. The CDR3 has 16 residues. CDR3: CASSGRIPNLNYGYTF. The CDR3 DNA follows: TGTGCCAGCAGTGGCAGGATACCAAACCTTAACTATGGCTACACCTTC.

This clone was detected a few times. CDR3 sequence (DNA): TGTGCCAGTAGTACAACAAGACAGGGTACGCAGTATTTT. It codes for CASSTTRQGTQYF. This chain joins TRBV19 and TRBJ2-3; the match to TRBD1 covers 7 bases. The CDR3 spans 13 residues. CDR1 LNHDA and CDR2 SQIVND come from the germline V gene (reference sequence). The V segment lost 4 bases and the J segment 8 bases; nucleotides outside the gene matches: 6.

V usage is TRBV29-1 and J usage is TRBJ1-1; D call uncertain. The V and J ends lost 7 bases and 2 bases respectively, with 11 bases between them. This CDR3 has 12 amino acids. Germline V gene data show CDR1 as SQVTM and CDR2 as ANQGSEA. CDR3: CSAAGLNTEAFF. The CDR3 DNA is TGCAGCGCAGCCGGGTTAAACACTGAAGCTTTCTTT.

The V call is TRBV10-3, the J call TRBJ2-7; the D is unclear. The CDR3 runs to 12 residues. The germline V gene encodes CDR1 ENHRY and CDR2 SYGVKD. The V end lost 8 bases, the J end lost 1 base, and 9 bases lay between the germline ends. The DNA of the CDR3 is TGTGCCATCTCGGGTCAATCCTACGAGCAGTACTTC. Translation: CAISGQSYEQYF.

The chain links TRBV27 to TRBJ2-3; D is possibly TRBD1 or TRBD2 (5 bases each). Germline V gives CDR1 MNHEY, CDR2 SMNVEV (reference sequence). There are 12 residues in the CDR3. Trimming took 8 bases from V and 9 from J, leaving 15 bases between them. The CDR3 DNA sequence: TGTGCCAGCGGTGTTGGGGGAAGCACGCAGTATTTT. Translated, it gives CASGVGGSTQYF.

This clone turned up a few times. For the CDR3, the DNA is TGCAGCGTTACCGGGACAGGGGGCGGTACTGAAGCTTTCTTT. Translation gives CSVTGTGGGTEAFF. The rearrangement joins TRBV29-1 to TRBJ1-1; the match to TRBD1 covers 12 bases. The ends lost 5 bases at V and 5 bases at J; junction bases unmatched: 6. Per the germline V gene, CDR1 is SQVTM and CDR2 is ANQGSEA. The CDR3 runs to 14 residues.

The V gene is TRBV29-1, the J gene TRBJ2-3; D not certain. There are 15 residues in the CDR3. The germline V gene has CDR1 SQVTM and CDR2 ANQGSEA. Trimming removed 6 bases at V and 2 bases at J, with 18 bases between. The CDR3 here is CSVIPDGTPTDTQYF. CDR3 bases: TGCAGCGTCATACCTGACGGTACCCCCACAGATACGCAGTATTTT.

V gene TRBV7-9 combines with J gene TRBJ1-1; D call uncertain. Germline-derived CDR1 and CDR2 are SEHNR and FQNEAQ (reference sequence). The CDR3 totals 14 residues. The V end was cut by 2 bases, the J end by 0 bases, with 7 bases between. The CDR3 DNA reads as TGTGCCAGCAGCTTATTGACAATGAACACTGAAGCTTTCTTT. This codes for CASSLLTMNTEAFF.

A note on this clone: Different DNA sequences within this sample yield the same CDR3. The V call is TRBV5-6, the J call TRBJ1-2, with D uncertain. The CDR3 has 13 residues. The germline V and J ends were trimmed by 0 bases and 4 bases, with 7 bases remaining between them. CDR1 and CDR2 from the germline V gene are SGHDT and YYEEEE. In DNA form, the CDR3 reads TGTGCCAGCAGCTTGGGGGGTGGCTATGGCTACACCTTC. Translating it yields CASSLGGGYGYTF.

The chain has TRBV2 and TRBJ2-2; D is unresolved. V lost 5 bases and J lost 2, with 0 bases in between. Per the germline V gene, CDR1 is SNHLY and CDR2 is FYNNEI. CDR3 length equals 11 residues. This chain's CDR3 is CASSNTGELFF. The CDR3, as DNA: TGTGCCAGCAGTAACACCGGGGAGCTGTTTTTT.

This chain connects TRBV13 to TRBJ2-7; perhaps D is TRBD1 or TRBD2 (5 bases each). This CDR3 contains 14 residues. V lost 3 bases to trimming and J lost 0 bases, with 9 bases between them. The germline V gene has CDR1 PRHDT and CDR2 FYEKMQ (reference sequence). The DNA of the CDR3 is TGTGCCAGCAGCTTTGGGACGGGCTCCTACGAGCAGTACTTC. As protein: CASSFGTGSYEQYF.

This clone was counted a few times. The chain recombines TRBV27 with TRBJ1-5; possibly TRBD1 for D (6 bases). This CDR3 region has 15 residues. The V end was cut by 5 bases, the J end by 1 base, with 12 bases between. Germline V gene sequence: CDR1 MNHEY, CDR2 SMNVEV (reference sequence). The CDR3 DNA reads TGTGCCAGCAGTATCCGGACAGAAAGCAATCAGCCCCAGCATTTT. Translating it yields CASSIRTESNQPQHF.

This rearrangement joins TRBV30 to TRBJ1-4, with D uncertain. This CDR3 region has 13 residues. The V end lost 2 bases, the J end lost 7 bases, and 11 bases lay between the germline ends. Per germline, CDR1 GTSNPN and CDR2 SVGIG (reference sequence). The CDR3 region has the DNA TGTGCCTGGAGTTTTGGAAAGAGTGAAAAACTGTTTTTT. It encodes CAWSFGKSEKLFF.

The chain has TRBV30 and TRBJ2-3, with D hard to call. This CDR3 has 13 amino acids. The V gene's germline CDR1 is GTSNPN and CDR2 SVGIG (reference sequence). The V and J ends lost 0 bases and 9 bases respectively, with 13 bases between them. In DNA, the CDR3 is TGTGCCTGGAGTGTTCGTAAGGGTTGGACGCAGTATTTT. Residues: CAWSVRKGWTQYF.

V is TRBV23-1 and J is TRBJ2-1; D not certain. TRBV23-1 is identified as an open reading frame with a role that is uncertain. V gave up 2 bases and J gave up 2 bases, with 16 bases separating them. CDR3 length: 17 amino acids. This CDR3 is CASSQTPLTLTYNEQFF. CDR3 in DNA: TGCGCCAGCAGTCAAACTCCCCTTACGCTCACCTACAATGAGCAGTTCTTC.

This chain links TRBV6-5 with TRBJ2-3, with a possible D match to TRBD2 (6 bases). Trimming took 6 bases from V and 9 from J, leaving 13 bases between them. The germline CDR1 and CDR2 sequences are MNHEY and SVGAGI. The CDR3 is 12 amino acids. This CDR3 reads CASRSSGLTQYF. The CDR3, as DNA: TGTGCCAGCAGATCCTCGGGACTGACGCAGTATTTT.

The chain links TRBV29-1 to TRBJ1-2; D may be TRBD1 (6 bases). Between the trimmed V and J ends, which lost 4 bases and 6 bases, there was a span of 12 bases. Germline V gene sequence: CDR1 SQVTM, CDR2 ANQGSEA. This CDR3 has 12 residues. This CDR3 reads CSVARGRDGYTF. DNA for the CDR3: TGCAGCGTTGCCAGGGGCAGGGATGGCTACACCTTC.

This chain uses TRBV7-9 with TRBJ2-3; 7 nucleotides align to TRBD1. This CDR3 contains 15 residues. Germline V gene lookup returns CDR1 SEHNR and CDR2 FQNEAQ (reference sequence). Trimming at V came to 2 bases and at J to 8 bases, leaving 10 bases not matched to a gene. The chain's CDR3 is CASSLSEGALATQYF. The CDR3 DNA sequence: TGTGCCAGCAGCTTATCTGAGGGGGCCTTGGCTACGCAGTATTTT.

This clone was found a few times. This chain uses TRBV6-6 with TRBJ1-1, with D hard to call. CDR1 is MNHNY, CDR2 SVGAGI, per germline (reference sequence). Trimming left V 4 bases short and J 2 bases short, with 14 bases between. The CDR3 has 15 residues. The CDR3 is CASSFTRVGNTEAFF. For the CDR3, the DNA is TGTGCCAGCAGTTTTACTAGGGTTGGTAACACTGAAGCTTTCTTT.

The genes are TRBV6-6 and TRBJ2-7, with a tentative D call TRBD1 (5 bases). Deletions cut 7 bases from V and 3 bases from J, with 7 bases between. The V gene's germline CDR1 is MNHNY and CDR2 SVGAGI (reference sequence). CDR3 length: 11 amino acids. CDR3 DNA: TGTGCCAGCACAGGGCTCTACGAGCAGTACTTC. Its protein product is CASTGLYEQYF.

The chain recombines TRBV7-6 with TRBJ2-1; TRBD2 agrees at 12 bases. Trimming removed 0 bases from V and 10 bases from J; junction bases left unmatched: 4. Germline values: CDR1 SGHVS, CDR2 FNYEAQ. This CDR3 comprises 15 residues. CDR3 loop: CASSLALAGGLEQFF. CDR3 sequence (DNA): TGTGCCAGCAGCTTAGCACTAGCGGGGGGACTAGAGCAGTTCTTC.

The count of this clone is one. The chain uses TRBV7-9 and TRBJ2-2; D is undetermined. The germline V and J ends were trimmed by 4 bases and 5 bases, with 8 bases remaining between them. Germline V gene lookup returns CDR1 SEHNR and CDR2 FQNEAQ (reference sequence). The CDR3 spans 13 residues. CDR3 in amino acids: CASSSISTGELFF. CDR3 coding DNA: TGTGCCAGCAGCTCTATCAGTACCGGGGAGCTGTTTTTT.